One sample yielded the 8 T cell receptor beta chains listed below, sequenced in a study of blood T cell repertoires in COVID-19. Data came from immunoSEQ multiplex PCR; TCRdb stores just in-frame clones and leaves some out. Altogether some 300,000 clones are present, 85% to 90% being singletons, with the ten largest covering about 9.4%. Sequencing used PBMCs or T cells enriched from blood (not recorded which). Source of these receptors: a woman aged 25 to 39 who had recovered from COVID-19.

The rearrangement uses TRBV6-5 and TRBJ2-3; 12 bases are shared with TRBD2. CDR3 size: 15 residues. The ends lost 7 bases at V and 3 bases at J; junction bases unmatched: 5. Germline CDR1 and CDR2: MNHEY and SVGAGI. The CDR3 loop reads CASTLTSGSTDTQYF. The CDR3 bases are TGTGCCAGCACCCTGACTAGCGGGAGTACAGATACGCAGTATTTT.

The rearrangement joins TRBV7-2 to TRBJ2-7, with 8 bases fitting TRBD2. The junction had 9 bases not matched to a gene; V was cut back by 3 bases and J by 8 bases. The CDR3 is 14 residues long. Germline-derived CDR1 and CDR2 are SGHTA and FQGNSA. This CDR3 reads CASSFSGTTHQQYF. CDR3 bases: TGTGCCAGCAGCTTTAGCGGGACGACTCACCAGCAGTACTTC.

V and J are TRBV6-5 and TRBJ1-6; D may be TRBD1 (5 bases). Trimming removed 7 bases at V and 5 bases at J, with 12 bases between. CDR1 is MNHEY, CDR2 SVGAGI, per germline. The CDR3 runs to 14 residues. In DNA form, the CDR3 reads TGTGCCAGCAACACTGGACACAATAATTCACCCCTCCACTTT. As protein: CASNTGHNNSPLHF.

V gene TRBV4-2 combines with J gene TRBJ2-7; 8 positions agree with TRBD2. V shed 0 bases, J shed 2 bases, and the junction held 12 bases outside the gene matches. CDR1 is LGHNA, CDR2 YNFKEQ, per germline. The CDR3 runs 18 residues. CDR3: CASSQDRGVLAGPYEQYF. The DNA for the CDR3 is TGTGCCAGCAGCCAAGATCGGGGGGTTTTAGCGGGGCCCTACGAGCAGTACTTC.

The V call is TRBV2, the J call TRBJ2-7, with D tentatively TRBD1 (6 bases). The V gene lost 6 bases and the J gene lost 0 bases, with 15 bases spanning the gap. Germline-derived CDR1 and CDR2 are SNHLY and FYNNEI. The CDR3 runs 15 residues. CDR3 sequence (DNA): TGTGCCAGCAGGTACGACAGGATTTCCTCCTACGAGCAGTACTTC. Protein: CASRYDRISSYEQYF.

The chain is built from TRBV6-5 and TRBJ1-1; D unresolved. Germline loops: CDR1 MNHEY, CDR2 SVGAGI. This CDR3 is built from 15 residues. Trimming left V 2 bases short and J 3 bases short, with 13 bases between. The chain's CDR3 is CASSYNRVGDTEAFF. The CDR3, as DNA: TGTGCCAGCAGTTACAATAGGGTCGGGGACACTGAAGCTTTCTTT.

The rearrangement links TRBV11-2 to TRBJ1-3, with D tentatively TRBD1 (5 bases). The CDR3 covers 17 residues. Trimming left V 5 bases short and J 3 bases short, with 20 bases between. Germline loops: CDR1 SGHAT, CDR2 FQNNGV. CDR3 nucleotides: TGTGCCAGCAGCCGCCGTGGGGCCCTCATGGGTGGAAACACCATATATTTT. This translates into CASSRRGALMGGNTIYF. The full variable domain, its missing parts supplied by reference TRBV11-2 and TRBJ1-3, is EAGVAQSPRYKIIEKRQSVAFWCNPISGHATLYWYQQILGQGPKLLIQFQNNGVVDDSQLPKDRFSAERLKGVDSTLKIQPAKLEDSAVYLCASSRRGALMGGNTIYFGEGSWLTVV.

This chain uses TRBV4-3 with TRBJ2-3, with a tentative D call TRBD1 (5 bases). V gave up 1 base and J gave up 3 bases, with 14 bases separating them. The CDR3 spans 16 residues. Germline V gives CDR1 LGHNA, CDR2 YSLEER. The CDR3 here is CASSQVAGFGTDTQYF. The CDR3 coding sequence is TGCGCCAGCAGCCAAGTGGCAGGGTTCGGGACAGATACGCAGTATTTT.